These 11 T cell receptor beta chains were all obtained from the same sample, sequenced in a study of identical twins. TCRdb re-called the 5' RACE reads through MiXCR, storing one row per CDR3 protein. Among roughly 250,000 distinct CDR3 sequences listed, 7.5% were seen once. This sample also appeared in a second study, on yellow fever vaccine responses in identical twins.

The sample taken for sequencing was CD8+ T cells sorted from blood. The receptor source for this set is a woman younger than 30 in good health.

This clonotype has just a few counts. The chain combines TRBV28 with TRBJ2-7; D is unresolved. Between the trimmed V and J ends, which lost 2 bases and 3 bases, there was a span of 11 bases. The CDR3 consists of 14 residues. Germline CDR1 MDHEN, CDR2 SYDVKM. The CDR3 DNA sequence: TGTGCCAGCAGTTTAGGTCAGAGACTCTACGAGCAGTACGTC. Protein sequence: CASSLGQRLYEQYV.

The V call is TRBV11-2, the J call TRBJ1-6; 10 nucleotides line up with TRBD1. CDR1 SGHAT and CDR2 FQNNGV come from the germline V gene. With 5 bases clipped from V and 3 bases from J, the junction kept 4 bases outside the gene matches. The CDR3 sequence is 16 residues long. The CDR3 reads CASSLRTGGYNSPLHF. CDR3 DNA: TGTGCCAGCAGCCTGAGGACAGGGGGCTATAATTCACCCCTCCACTTT.

This clonotype was detected a few times. The V and J genes are TRBV2 and TRBJ1-1; tentative D call: TRBD1 (6 bases). Germline CDR1 SNHLY, CDR2 FYNNEI. Trimming pared 7 bases from V and 8 bases from J, leaving 11 bases between. The CDR3 is made up of 11 amino acids. CDR3 nucleotide sequence: TGTGCCAGCATGGGAGACAGGGAAGCTTTCTTT. It is translated as CASMGDREAFF.

This clonotype came up a few times. CDR3 in DNA: TGTGCCAGCAGGGACGACAGGGCCTACAATGAGCAGTTCTTC. Translated: CASRDDRAYNEQFF. The rearrangement links TRBV2 to TRBJ2-1; 7 bases line up with TRBD1. Germline assignment: CDR1 SNHLY and CDR2 FYNNEI. V shed 6 bases and J 2 bases; nucleotides not matched to a gene: 4. This CDR3 has 14 amino acids.

This clonotype appeared a few times. The chain uses TRBV7-9 and TRBJ1-2, with D hard to call. V lost 1 base and J 5 bases, leaving 8 bases between the germline ends. CDR1 is SEHNR, CDR2 FQNEAQ, per germline (reference sequence). The CDR3 loop spans 13 amino acids. The CDR3: CASSLDNMYGYTF. CDR3 DNA: TGTGCCAGCAGCTTAGATAACATGTATGGCTACACCTTC.

The chain is built from TRBV3-1 and TRBJ2-5; weak D call: TRBD2 (5 bases). Germline V gene sequence: CDR1 LGHDT, CDR2 YNNKEL (reference sequence). Between the trimmed V and J ends, which lost 7 bases and 5 bases, there was a span of 20 bases. The CDR3 totals 15 residues. CDR3 residues: CASTPSGEGRETQYF. CDR3 coding DNA: TGTGCCAGCACCCCCTCGGGCGAGGGTCGGGAGACCCAGTACTTC.

V and J are TRBV6-1 and TRBJ2-3, with 10 positions matching TRBD2. Germline V gene lookup returns CDR1 MNHNS and CDR2 SASEGT. CDR3 size: 15 residues. With V trimmed by 3 bases and J by 2 bases, 2 bases remained unmatched. The CDR3 nucleotides are TGTGCCAGCAGTGATCTAGCGGGAGCCACAGATACGCAGTATTTT. Protein product: CASSDLAGATDTQYF.

This clonotype appeared many times. V and J are TRBV12-3 or TRBV12-4 and TRBJ2-1; 9 nucleotides agree with TRBD2. This CDR3 spans 14 amino acids. J was trimmed by 6 bases and V by 5 bases; bases with no gene match: 5. CDR3 coding DNA: TGTGCCAGCAGTCCGACTAGCGGCAGCAATGAGCAGTTCTTC. Encoded protein: CASSPTSGSNEQFF.

There are a few counts of this clonotype. The chain couples TRBV24-1 to TRBJ1-1; maybe TRBD1 (5 bases). From germline, CDR1 is KGHDR and CDR2 SFDVKD. V lost 6 bases, J lost 3 bases, and 13 bases lay in between. CDR3 length: 14 residues. The CDR3 DNA sequence: TGTGCCACCAGTTCAGGGACGAGGGACACTGAAGCTTTCTTT. It yields the protein CATSSGTRDTEAFF.

The V call is TRBV21-1, the J call TRBJ2-6; the DNA was not used to check the table's D call, TRBD2. TRBV21-1 is an annotated pseudogene. CDR3 length equals 19 residues. The CDR3 loop reads CASSTGLGTKGCGANVLTF. DNA for the CDR3: TGTGCCAGCAGCACGGGACTCGGGACAAAAGGGTGTGGGGCCAACGTCCTGACTTTC.

J is TRBJ1-1 and V is TRBV9; 9 nucleotides line up with TRBD1. In germline, CDR1 is SGDLS, CDR2 YYNGEE. This CDR3 region has 15 residues. V was pared by 5 bases and J by 4 bases, with 9 bases of the junction left unmatched. CDR3 sequence: CASSGRAGQGTEAFF. Written as DNA, the CDR3 is TGTGCCAGCAGTGGGAGGGCGGGACAGGGCACTGAAGCTTTCTTT.